This T cell receptor beta chain derives from a study of T cells of healthy individuals. This clonotype was seen ten or more times. TCRdb called the 5' RACE reads again in MiXCR, with one record for every CDR3 protein. The profile shows some 39,000 distinct CDR3 sequences, 3.5% to 5.5% of them singletons. This CDR3 region has 16 residues. Trimming cost V 5 bases and J 0 bases, with 11 bases left between them. The TCR originated in a human donor in good health. The chain joins TRBV12-3 or TRBV12-4 to TRBJ1-6; TRBD1 might be the D (6 bases). The CDR3 DNA reads as TGTGCCAGCAGTCCCCAGGGGACCTCCTATAATTCACCCCTCCACTTT. Amino acid sequence: CASSPQGTSYNSPLHF.